This entry lists 13 T cell receptor beta chains sequenced from one sample in a study of T-cell memory formation after mild COVID-19. TCRdb reprocessed the 5' RACE reads via MiXCR and lists one record per CDR3 protein. The sample records fewer than 400,000 distinct CDR3 sequences, approximately 15% being singletons. Material for sequencing was PBMCs or a T cell subset sorted from them (not recorded which). These receptors originate from a man younger than 35 who had mild COVID-19 (a few samples of this study predate the infection). Cell type and time point are not known.

The CDR3: CASSSNRRGLGDIQYF. CDR3 sequence (DNA): TGTGCCAGCAGCTCTAACAGGAGGGGCCTCGGGGACATTCAGTACTTC. The rearrangement joins TRBV7-6 to TRBJ2-4, with D maybe TRBD2 (6 bases). The CDR3 is 16 amino acids. V lost 4 bases to trimming and J lost 8 bases, with 21 bases between them. Germline V gene sequence: CDR1 SGHVS, CDR2 FNYEAQ.

This clonotype has a handful of counts. The rearrangement joins TRBV5-6 to TRBJ2-7; TRBD1 aligns across 9 bases. The CDR3 is made up of 13 amino acids. V trimming: 3 bases; J trimming: 4 bases; junction bases outside the gene matches: 2. From germline, CDR1 is SGHDT and CDR2 YYEEEE. CDR3 region: CASSSDRGYEQYV. DNA of the CDR3: TGTGCCAGCAGCTCGGACAGGGGTTACGAGCAGTACGTC.

The chain joins TRBV20-1 to TRBJ2-7; tentative D call: TRBD2 (5 bases). Germline loops: CDR1 DFQATT, CDR2 SNEGSKA (reference sequence). Trimming left V 1 base short and J 3 bases short, with 10 bases between. The CDR3 runs to 13 residues. This chain's CDR3 is CSARGGENYEQYF. In nucleotides, the CDR3 is TGCAGTGCTAGAGGGGGAGAAAACTACGAGCAGTACTTC.

The count of this clonotype is one. J is TRBJ2-5 and V is TRBV7-6; 9 bases map to TRBD2. Germline CDR1 reads SGHVS; CDR2 reads FNYEAQ. The CDR3 totals 15 residues. Trimming removed 1 base from V and 2 bases from J; junction bases left unmatched: 2. CDR3 sequence reads: CASSLGLAAQETQYF. CDR3 bases: TGTGCCAGCAGCTTAGGACTAGCGGCGCAAGAGACCCAGTACTTC.

The chain links TRBV27 to TRBJ1-1; perhaps TRBD1 as D (5 bases). This CDR3 is built from 12 residues. Germline assignment: CDR1 MNHEY and CDR2 SMNVEV (reference sequence). V lost 6 bases to trimming and J lost 5 bases, with 10 bases between them. Here the CDR3 reads CASRSGWTEAFF. DNA of the CDR3: TGTGCCAGCAGATCAGGGTGGACTGAAGCTTTCTTT.

This clonotype was recorded only once. The chain uses TRBV21-1 and TRBJ1-1; TRBD1, as called in the table, went unchecked against the DNA. TRBV21-1 is a documented pseudogene. This CDR3 is built from 12 residues. CDR3 nucleotides: TGTGCCAGCAGCGAGACAGGGGGGAAAGCTTTCTTT. Protein sequence: CASSETGGKAFF.

The chain uses TRBV4-3 and TRBJ2-2, with D possibly TRBD1 on 6 matching bases. V dropped 0 bases and J dropped 7 bases, with 18 bases sitting between them. This CDR3 is built from 17 residues. Germline CDR1 is LGHNA and CDR2 is YSLEER. The CDR3 loop is CASSQDPAGARGGELFF. For the CDR3, the DNA is TGCGCCAGCAGCCAAGATCCGGCAGGGGCTCGGGGCGGGGAGCTGTTTTTT.

Ten or more counts support this clonotype. Just one base apart from a much larger clone, this may be a read error. The chain recombines TRBV7-2 with TRBJ2-3; D call uncertain. This CDR3 comprises 12 residues. CDR1 SGHTA and CDR2 FQGNSA come from the germline V gene. V lost 2 bases, J lost 4 bases, and 4 bases lay in between. CDR3: CASSLYADTQYF. CDR3 in DNA: TGTGCCAGCAGCTTATACGCAGATACGCAGTATTTT.

This clonotype occurred a few times. The chain combines TRBV7-2 with TRBJ2-1; D is possibly TRBD1 or TRBD2 (5 bases each). Trimming left V 6 bases short and J 3 bases short, with 21 bases between. The CDR3 runs 17 residues. Germline CDR1 and CDR2: SGHTA and FQGNSA. The DNA of the CDR3 is TGTGCCAGCAGACAAACCGGGACCGCCGTGGTCTACAATGAGCAGTTCTTC. This codes for CASRQTGTAVVYNEQFF.

The chain links TRBV5-1 to TRBJ2-3; 9 nucleotides match TRBD1. J lost 1 base, V lost 3 bases, and 3 bases had no gene match. The germline V gene has CDR1 SGHRS and CDR2 YFSETQ. The length of the CDR3 is 15 residues. This chain's CDR3 is CASSWDRAGTDTQYF. The CDR3 nucleotides are TGCGCCAGCAGCTGGGACAGGGCCGGCACAGATACGCAGTATTTT.

The chain has TRBV4-3 and TRBJ1-5; 8 bases fit TRBD1. Trimming removed 2 bases from V and 4 bases from J; junction bases left unmatched: 4. CDR3 size: 15 residues. Germline V gives CDR1 LGHNA, CDR2 YSLEER. CDR3 bases: TGCGCCAGCAGCCAAAAGACAGGGGTAAATCAGCCCCAGCATTTT. Residues: CASSQKTGVNQPQHF.

This clonotype was detected a few times. The J gene is TRBJ1-3, the V gene TRBV4-3; tentatively, D is TRBD1 (5 bases). This CDR3 is 17 amino acids long. Germline V gene data show CDR1 as LGHNA and CDR2 as YSLEER. Trimming shortened V by 0 bases and J by 3 bases, and 15 bases separated the two germline ends. CDR3 region: CASSQDRTTWGGNTIYF. CDR3 in DNA: TGCGCCAGCAGCCAAGATCGGACAACTTGGGGTGGAAACACCATATATTTT.

The chain is built from TRBV2 and TRBJ2-1; D possibly corresponds to TRBD2 (6 bases). Germline-derived CDR1 and CDR2 are SNHLY and FYNNEI. The CDR3 contains 12 residues. V was trimmed by 2 bases and J by 10 bases, leaving 9 bases between them. The CDR3 reads CASSEQGLEQFF. CDR3 nucleotide sequence: TGTGCCAGCAGTGAACAGGGACTCGAGCAGTTCTTC. Looking up the rest from reference TRBV2 and TRBJ2-1 gives the full variable domain: EPEVTQTPSHQVTQMGQEVILRCVPISNHLYFYWYRQILGQKVEFLVSFYNNEISEKSEIFDDQFSVERPDGSNFTLKIRSTKLEDSAMYFCASSEQGLEQFFGPGTRLTVL.